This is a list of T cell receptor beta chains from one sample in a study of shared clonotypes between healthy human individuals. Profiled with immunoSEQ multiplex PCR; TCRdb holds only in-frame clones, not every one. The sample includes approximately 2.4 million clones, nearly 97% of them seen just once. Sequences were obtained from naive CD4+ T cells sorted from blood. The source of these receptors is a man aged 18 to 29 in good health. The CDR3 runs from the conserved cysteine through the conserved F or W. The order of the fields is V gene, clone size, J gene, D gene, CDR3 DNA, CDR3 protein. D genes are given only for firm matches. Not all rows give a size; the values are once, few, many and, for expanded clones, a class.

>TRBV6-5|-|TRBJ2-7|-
TGTGCCAGCAGTTACTCAGGCCAGGGCTCCTACGAGCAGTACTTC
CASSYSGQGSYEQYF
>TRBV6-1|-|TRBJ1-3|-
TGTGCCAGCAGTGAAAGGATGGGAGGAAACACCATATATTTT
CASSERMGGNTIYF
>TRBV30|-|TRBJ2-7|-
TGTGCCTGGGGCCAGGGGGGCGAGCAGTACTTC
CAWGQGGEQYF
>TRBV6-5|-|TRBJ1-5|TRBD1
TGTGCCAGCAGTCCTAGGACAGGGGTCAATCAGCCCCAGCATTTT
CASSPRTGVNQPQHF
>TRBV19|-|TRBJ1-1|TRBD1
TGTGCCAGTAACCTGGGACAGGGGTTGAACACTGAAGCTTTCTTT
CASNLGQGLNTEAFF
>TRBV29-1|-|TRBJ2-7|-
TGCAGTGCGAGCCTAGTTGGCGAGCAGTACTTC
CSASLVGEQYF
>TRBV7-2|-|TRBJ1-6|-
TGTGCCAGCAGCTTAGAAGGGGGGATTAATTCACCCCTCCACTTT
CASSLEGGINSPLHF
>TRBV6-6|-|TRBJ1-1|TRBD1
TGTGCCAGCATGTACAGGGGACTGAACACTGAAGCTTTCTTT
CASMYRGLNTEAFF
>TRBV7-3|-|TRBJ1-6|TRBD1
TGTGCCAGCAGCTTAGACGACAGGGTTGATTCACCCCTCCACTTT
CASSLDDRVDSPLHF
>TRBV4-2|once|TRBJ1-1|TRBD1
TGTGCCAGCAGCCAAGATAGCAGGGGGCCCCACTTGAACACTGAAGCTTTCTTT
CASSQDSRGPHLNTEAFF
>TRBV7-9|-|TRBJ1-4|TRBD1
TGTGCCAGCAGCGCTGACAGGGCCGCGAATGAAAAACTGTTTTTT
CASSADRAANEKLFF
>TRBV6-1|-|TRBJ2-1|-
TGTGCCAGCAGTGCACTCGCGGCAGCGGCCACTAATTACAATGAGCAGTTCTTC
CASSALAAAATNYNEQFF
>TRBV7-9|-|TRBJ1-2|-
TGTGCCAGCAGCTTAGGGTCCGAGAACTATGGCTACACCTTC
CASSLGSENYGYTF
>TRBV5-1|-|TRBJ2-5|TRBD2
TGCGCCAGCAGCCTTCCCCAGCAGCGGGGGGCGCCCGAGACCCAGTACTTC
CASSLPQQRGAPETQYF
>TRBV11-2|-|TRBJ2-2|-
TGTGCCAGCAGCTCCCGCCACAACTGGGACGGACGTATCACCGGGGAGCTGTTTTTT
CASSSRHNWDGRITGELFF
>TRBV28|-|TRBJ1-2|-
TGTGCCAGCAGTTTAAGGATACCCCCGCGTCGTGGCTACACCTTC
CASSLRIPPRRGYTF